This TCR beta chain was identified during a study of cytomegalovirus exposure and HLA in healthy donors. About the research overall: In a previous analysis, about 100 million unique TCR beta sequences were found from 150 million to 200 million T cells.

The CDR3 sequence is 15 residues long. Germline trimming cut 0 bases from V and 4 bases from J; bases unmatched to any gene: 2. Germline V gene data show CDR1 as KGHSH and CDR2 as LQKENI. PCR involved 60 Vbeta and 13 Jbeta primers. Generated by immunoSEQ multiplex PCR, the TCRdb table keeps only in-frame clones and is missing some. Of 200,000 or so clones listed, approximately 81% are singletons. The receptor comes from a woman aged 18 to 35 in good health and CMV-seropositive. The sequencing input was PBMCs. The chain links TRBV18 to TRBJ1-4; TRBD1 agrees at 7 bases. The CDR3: CASSPPGQNNEKLFF. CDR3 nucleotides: TGTGCCAGCTCACCACCGGGACAGAATAATGAAAAACTGTTTTTT.